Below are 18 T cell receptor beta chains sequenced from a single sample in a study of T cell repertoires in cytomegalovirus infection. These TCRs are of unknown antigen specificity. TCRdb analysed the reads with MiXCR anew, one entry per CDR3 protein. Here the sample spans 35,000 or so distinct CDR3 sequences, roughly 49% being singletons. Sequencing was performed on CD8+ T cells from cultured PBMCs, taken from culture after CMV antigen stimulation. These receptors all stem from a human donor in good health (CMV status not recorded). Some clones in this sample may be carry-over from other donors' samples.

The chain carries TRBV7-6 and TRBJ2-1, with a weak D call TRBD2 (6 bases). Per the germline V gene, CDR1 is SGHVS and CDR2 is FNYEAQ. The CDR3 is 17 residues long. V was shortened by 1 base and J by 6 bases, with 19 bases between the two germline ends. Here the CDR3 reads CASSLVGGEDGTNEQFF. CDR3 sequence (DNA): TGTGCCAGCAGCTTAGTGGGGGGAGAAGACGGGACCAATGAGCAGTTCTTC. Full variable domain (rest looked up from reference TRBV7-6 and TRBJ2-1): GAGVSQSPRYKVTKRGQDVALRCDPISGHVSLYWYRQALGQGPEFLTYFNYEAQQDKSGLPNDRFSAERPEGSISTLTIQRTEQRDSAMYRCASSLVGGEDGTNEQFFGPGTRLTVL.

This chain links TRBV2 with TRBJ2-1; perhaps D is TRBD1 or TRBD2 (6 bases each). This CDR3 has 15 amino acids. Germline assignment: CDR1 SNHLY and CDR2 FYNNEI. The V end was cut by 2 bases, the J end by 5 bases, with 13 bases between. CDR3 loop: CASSENGGANNEQFF. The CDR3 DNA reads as TGTGCCAGCAGTGAAAACGGGGGCGCGAACAATGAGCAGTTCTTC. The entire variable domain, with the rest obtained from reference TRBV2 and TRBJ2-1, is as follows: EPEVTQTPSHQVTQMGQEVILRCVPISNHLYFYWYRQILGQKVEFLVSFYNNEISEKSEIFDDQFSVERPDGSNFTLKIRSTKLEDSAMYFCASSENGGANNEQFFGPGTRLTVL.

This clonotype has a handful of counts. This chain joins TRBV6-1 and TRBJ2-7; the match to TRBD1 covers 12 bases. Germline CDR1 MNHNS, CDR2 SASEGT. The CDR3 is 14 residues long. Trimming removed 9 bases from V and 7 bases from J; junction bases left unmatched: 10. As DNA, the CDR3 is TGTGCCAGTGCTCCGGGACAGGGGGCAGGGGAGCAGTACTTC. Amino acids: CASAPGQGAGEQYF.

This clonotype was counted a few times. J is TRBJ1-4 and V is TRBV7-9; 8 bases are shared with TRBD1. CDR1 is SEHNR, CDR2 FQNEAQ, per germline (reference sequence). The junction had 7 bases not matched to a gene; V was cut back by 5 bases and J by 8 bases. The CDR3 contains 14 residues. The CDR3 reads CASSADREGEKLFF. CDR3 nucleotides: TGTGCCAGCAGCGCGGACAGGGAGGGCGAAAAACTGTTTTTT.

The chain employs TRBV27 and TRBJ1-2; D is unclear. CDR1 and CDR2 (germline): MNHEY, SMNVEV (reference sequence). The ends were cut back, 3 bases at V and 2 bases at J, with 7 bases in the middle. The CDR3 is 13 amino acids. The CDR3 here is CASSFTNNYGYTF. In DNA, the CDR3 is TGTGCCAGCAGTTTCACAAACAACTATGGCTACACCTTC.

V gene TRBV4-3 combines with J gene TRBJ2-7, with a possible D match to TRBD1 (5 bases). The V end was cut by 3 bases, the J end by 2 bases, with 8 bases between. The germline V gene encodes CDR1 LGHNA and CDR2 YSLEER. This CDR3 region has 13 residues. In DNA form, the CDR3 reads TGCGCCAGCAGCCAGGGGCCCCCCTACGAGCAGTACTTC. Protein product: CASSQGPPYEQYF.

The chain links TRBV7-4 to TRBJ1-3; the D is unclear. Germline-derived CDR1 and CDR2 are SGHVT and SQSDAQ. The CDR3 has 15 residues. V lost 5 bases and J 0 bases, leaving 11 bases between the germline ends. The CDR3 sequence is CASSTDGNSGNTIYF. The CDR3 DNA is TGTGCCAGCAGCACTGACGGGAACTCTGGAAACACCATATATTTT.

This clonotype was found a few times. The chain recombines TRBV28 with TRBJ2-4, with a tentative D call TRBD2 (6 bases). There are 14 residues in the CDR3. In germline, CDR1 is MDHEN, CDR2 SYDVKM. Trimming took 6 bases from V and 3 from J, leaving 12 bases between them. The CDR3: CASSSPSDKNIQYF. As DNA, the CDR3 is TGTGCCAGCAGCAGTCCTAGCGACAAAAACATTCAGTACTTC.

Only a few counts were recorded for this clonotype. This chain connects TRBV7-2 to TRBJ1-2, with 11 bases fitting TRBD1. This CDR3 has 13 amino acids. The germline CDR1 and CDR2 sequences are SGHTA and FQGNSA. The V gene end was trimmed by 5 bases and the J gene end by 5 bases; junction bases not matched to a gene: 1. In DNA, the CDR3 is TGTGCCAGCAGCCGGGACAGGGGGTATGGCTACACCTTC. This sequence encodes CASSRDRGYGYTF.

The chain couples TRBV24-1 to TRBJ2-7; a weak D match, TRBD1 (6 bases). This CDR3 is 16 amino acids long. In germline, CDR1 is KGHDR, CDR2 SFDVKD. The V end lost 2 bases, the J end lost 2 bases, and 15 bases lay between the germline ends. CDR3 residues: CATSDSQGTGPYEQYF. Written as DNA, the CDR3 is TGTGCCACCAGTGATTCTCAGGGGACGGGACCCTACGAGCAGTACTTC.

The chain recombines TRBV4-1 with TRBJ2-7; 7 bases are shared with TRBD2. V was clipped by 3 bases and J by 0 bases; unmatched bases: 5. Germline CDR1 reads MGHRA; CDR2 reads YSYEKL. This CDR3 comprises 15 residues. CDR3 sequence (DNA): TGCGCCAGCAGCCAGAGGGTAGCGGGCTCCTACGAGCAGTACTTC. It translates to CASSQRVAGSYEQYF.

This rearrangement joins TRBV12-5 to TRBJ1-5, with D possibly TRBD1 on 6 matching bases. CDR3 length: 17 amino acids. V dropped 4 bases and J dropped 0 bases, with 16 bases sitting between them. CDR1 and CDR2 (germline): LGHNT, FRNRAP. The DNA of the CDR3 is TGTGCTAGTGGTTCGGACGGACAGACTCATAGCAATCAGCCCCAGCATTTT. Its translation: CASGSDGQTHSNQPQHF.

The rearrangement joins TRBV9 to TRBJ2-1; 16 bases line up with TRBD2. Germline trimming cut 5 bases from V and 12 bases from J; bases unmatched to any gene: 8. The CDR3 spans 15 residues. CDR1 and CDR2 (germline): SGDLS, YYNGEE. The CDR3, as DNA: TGTGCCAGCAGTCCCCGTGGGACTAGCGGGAGGGCGCAGTTCTTC. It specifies CASSPRGTSGRAQFF. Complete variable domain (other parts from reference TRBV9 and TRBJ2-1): DSGVTQTPKHLITATGQRVTLRCSPRSGDLSVYWYQQSLDQGLQFLIQYYNGEERAKGNILERFSAQQFPDLHSELNLSSLELGDSALYFCASSPRGTSGRAQFFGPGTRLTVL.

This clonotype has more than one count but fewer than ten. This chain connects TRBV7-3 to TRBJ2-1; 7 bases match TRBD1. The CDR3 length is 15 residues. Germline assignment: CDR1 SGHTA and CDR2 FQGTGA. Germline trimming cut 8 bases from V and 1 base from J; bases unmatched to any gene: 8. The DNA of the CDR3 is TGTGCCAGCTCCCAGGGGGTCGGGTCCTACAATGAGCAGTTCTTC. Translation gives CASSQGVGSYNEQFF.

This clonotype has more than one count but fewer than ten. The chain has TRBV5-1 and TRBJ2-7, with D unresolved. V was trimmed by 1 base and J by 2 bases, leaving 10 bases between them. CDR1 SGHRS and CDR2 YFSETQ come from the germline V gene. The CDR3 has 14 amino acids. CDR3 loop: CASSLYGEAYEQYF. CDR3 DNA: TGCGCCAGCAGCTTGTACGGAGAAGCCTACGAGCAGTACTTC.

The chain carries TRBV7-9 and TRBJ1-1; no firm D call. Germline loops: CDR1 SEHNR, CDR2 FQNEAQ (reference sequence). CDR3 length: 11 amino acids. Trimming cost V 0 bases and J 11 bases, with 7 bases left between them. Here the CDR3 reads CASSLALVAFF. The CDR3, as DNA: TGTGCCAGCAGCTTAGCGCTTGTGGCTTTCTTT.

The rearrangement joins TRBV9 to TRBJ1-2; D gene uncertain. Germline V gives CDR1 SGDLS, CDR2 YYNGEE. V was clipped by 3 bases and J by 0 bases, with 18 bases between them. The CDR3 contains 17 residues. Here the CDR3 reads CASSAAKESRTNYGYTF. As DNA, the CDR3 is TGTGCCAGCAGCGCCGCGAAGGAGAGCCGAACTAACTATGGCTACACCTTC.

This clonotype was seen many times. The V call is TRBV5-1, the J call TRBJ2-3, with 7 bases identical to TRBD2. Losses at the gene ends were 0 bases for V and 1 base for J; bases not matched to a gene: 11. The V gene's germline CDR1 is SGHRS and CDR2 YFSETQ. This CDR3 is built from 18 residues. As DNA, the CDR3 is TGCGCCAGCAGCTTGGCCGGGGGGAAATTAACCGGCACAGATACGCAGTATTTT. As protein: CASSLAGGKLTGTDTQYF.